The clone carrying this TCR beta chain turned up a few times. The V and J ends lost 5 bases and 2 bases respectively, with 13 bases between them. The CDR3 loop spans 15 amino acids. Germline CDR1 is SEHNR and CDR2 is FQNEAQ (reference sequence). The data originate from a study of CD4+ T cells in melanoma. The data were produced by immunoSEQ multiplex PCR, yet TCRdb's version contains in-frame clones alone and is incomplete. The profile shows 20,000 to 25,000 clones, around 80% of them singletons. The J gene is TRBJ1-3, the V gene TRBV7-9, with D hard to call. This TCR was sampled from a human donor with melanoma. CDR3 DNA sequence: TGTGCCAGCAGCCCCGGTATCGAGGCTGGAAACACCATATATTTT. This gives the protein CASSPGIEAGNTIYF.